This T cell receptor (beta chain) was obtained from a study of T cells expressing NK-cell markers. About the study: All TCR beta repertoires analysed originated from sorted CD3+CD56+NKG2C+, CD3+CD56+NKG2C- and CD3+CD56-NKG2C+ T cells.

CDR3 size: 16 residues. Concerning this clonotype itself: Its antigen remains unknown.

TCRdb reprocessed the 5' RACE reads and keeps a single row for each CDR3 protein, giving no DNA. This sample's table reports 440,000 or so distinct CDR3 sequences. Study-level points and caveats: The study found these clonotypes also leading the CD3+CD56-NKG2C+ fraction in several donors.

This clonotype originated in a woman between 18 and 70 years old in good health. The chain is built from TRBV12-3 or TRBV12-4 and TRBJ2-1; TCRdb reports TRBD2, a call that lacks DNA to check it against. The sample taken for sequencing was blood T cells: a sorted CD56 or NKG2C T cell subset, CD4+ or CD8+ T cells, or bulk PBMC T cells (not recorded which). CDR3 in amino acids: CASSSLAGALDNEQFF.